Listed here are 19 T cell receptor beta chains from one sample, sequenced in a study of T cell responses to AZD1222 COVID-19 vaccine. Method: immunoSEQ multiplex PCR; TCRdb's copy keeps in-frame clones and lacks some. The table has 90,000 to 150,000 clones, approximately 90% seen once. The specimen was peripheral blood, collected on day 0 of AZD1222 vaccination. The receptors were sampled from an adult in good health.

V usage is TRBV11-2 and J usage is TRBJ1-2; 10 nucleotides align to TRBD1. Germline CDR1 and CDR2: SGHAT and FQNNGV. V was clipped by 5 bases and J by 7 bases; unmatched bases: 13. There are 16 residues in the CDR3. The CDR3 DNA is TGTGCCAGCAGCCAAACTCGGGACAGGGGAATTGCTGGCTACACCTTC. Translation gives CASSQTRDRGIAGYTF.

Details on this clone: One junction end does not reproduce the germline sequence, and a read error may be involved. The rearrangement joins TRBV7-7 to TRBJ2-5, with no clear D. Germline V gene sequence: CDR1 SSHAT, CDR2 FNYEAQ (reference sequence). This CDR3 contains 15 residues. CDR3 loop: CASTQAYNEIETQYF. CDR3 nucleotide sequence: TGTGCTAGCACCCAAGCTTACAACGAAATAGAGACCCAGTACTTC.

The gene calls are TRBV7-9 and TRBJ2-7; D is uncertain. The CDR3 totals 15 residues. Trimming removed 5 bases from V and 0 bases from J, with 14 bases in between. Germline V gene lookup returns CDR1 SEHNR and CDR2 FQNEAQ (reference sequence). The CDR3 coding sequence is TGTGCCAGCAGCCAAGCCGGTGGAGACTCCTACGAGCAGTACTTC. It is translated as CASSQAGGDSYEQYF.

V and J are TRBV5-1 and TRBJ1-2; no firm D call. V lost 2 bases and J lost 4, with 9 bases in between. CDR1 and CDR2 from the germline V gene are SGHRS and YFSETQ. This CDR3 is 13 amino acids long. The CDR3 loop is CASSFTATYGYTF. For the CDR3, the DNA is TGCGCCAGCAGCTTCACGGCCACCTATGGCTACACCTTC.

The chain combines TRBV12-3 or TRBV12-4 with TRBJ1-4; tentatively, D is TRBD1 (5 bases). The CDR3 is 13 amino acids. V was shortened by 5 bases and J by 6 bases, with 10 bases between the two germline ends. CDR3 protein: CASSTQGYEKLFF. The CDR3 DNA reads TGTGCCAGCAGTACCCAGGGATATGAAAAACTGTTTTTT.

This clone has just one count. This sequence joins TRBV3-1 (or the pseudogene TRBV3-2) and TRBJ2-1; D might be TRBD1 (5 bases). Trimming cost V 0 bases and J 4 bases, with 16 bases left between them. The CDR3 spans 17 residues. Per germline, CDR1 LGHDT and CDR2 YNNKEL (reference sequence). CDR3 coding DNA: TGTGCCAGCAGCCAAGATCTTGAGGCAGGGCTTTACAATGAGCAGTTCTTC. Amino acid sequence: CASSQDLEAGLYNEQFF.

At least ten counts were recorded for this clone. The chain has TRBV27 and TRBJ2-7; 8 bases agree with TRBD2. Germline trimming cut 5 bases from V and 7 bases from J; bases unmatched to any gene: 4. This CDR3 region has 12 residues. CDR1 MNHEY and CDR2 SMNVEV come from the germline V gene (reference sequence). This CDR3 is CASSGTSREQYF. The CDR3 DNA is TGTGCCAGCAGTGGGACTAGTCGTGAGCAGTACTTC.

CDR3 loop: CASSFRARGPGNYGYTF. CDR3 bases: TGTGCCAGCAGTTTCCGGGCCAGGGGGCCCGGTAACTATGGCTACACCTTC. The chain uses TRBV28 and TRBJ1-2; 8 positions match TRBD1. V was clipped by 3 bases and J by 1 base; unmatched bases: 10. CDR3 length: 17 residues. The V gene's germline CDR1 is MDHEN and CDR2 SYDVKM.

The rearrangement uses TRBV19 and TRBJ2-7; 9 nucleotides agree with TRBD2. Trimming removed 1 base from V and 4 bases from J; junction bases left unmatched: 5. Germline-derived CDR1 and CDR2 are LNHDA and SQIVND (reference sequence). CDR3 length: 15 amino acids. The CDR3 sequence: CASSIASGRQYEQYF. The CDR3 coding sequence is TGTGCCAGTAGTATAGCAAGCGGGAGGCAGTACGAGCAGTACTTC.

CDR3 sequence (DNA): TGTGCCTGCCTCAGGACAGGGGGTGAAACCTATGGCTACACCTTC. Translation gives CACLRTGGETYGYTF. The chain uses TRBV30 and TRBJ1-2, with 10 positions matching TRBD1. With 6 bases clipped from V and 4 bases from J, the junction kept 11 bases outside the gene matches. Looked up from germline, CDR1 is GTSNPN and CDR2 is SVGIG (reference sequence). CDR3 length equals 15 residues.

The gene calls are TRBV6-5 and TRBJ1-1; D is uncertain. V was cut by 1 base and J by 8 bases, with 14 bases left in between. This CDR3 comprises 14 residues. Germline CDR1 and CDR2: MNHEY and SVGAGI. The CDR3 is CASSYFRTAKEAFF. The DNA for the CDR3 is TGTGCCAGCAGTTACTTTCGGACCGCCAAAGAAGCTTTCTTT.

This clone occurred once. The J gene is TRBJ1-1, the V gene TRBV3-1 (or the pseudogene TRBV3-2), with D perhaps TRBD1 (5 bases). This CDR3 has 19 amino acids. Germline lookup yields CDR1 LGHDT and CDR2 YNNKEL (reference sequence). Trimming removed 1 base from V and 0 bases from J, with 21 bases in between. CDR3 residues: CASSQVRGKGMPMNTEAFF. The CDR3, as DNA: TGTGCCAGCAGCCAAGTGCGGGGGAAGGGGATGCCCATGAACACTGAAGCTTTCTTT.

Only one count was recorded for this clone. The chain combines TRBV5-6 with TRBJ2-6; D might be TRBD2 (5 bases). V was shortened by 2 bases and J by 0 bases, with 9 bases between the two germline ends. Germline-derived CDR1 and CDR2 are SGHDT and YYEEEE. The CDR3 is 16 residues long. The CDR3 sequence: CASSFSGYSGANVLTF. In nucleotides, the CDR3 is TGTGCCAGCAGCTTCTCGGGATACTCTGGGGCCAACGTCCTGACTTTC.

This chain uses TRBV7-6 with TRBJ2-1, with D perhaps matching TRBD2 (5 bases). Germline V gene data show CDR1 as SGHVS and CDR2 as FNYEAQ. The CDR3 sequence is 15 residues long. Trimming removed 4 bases from V and 3 bases from J, with 13 bases in between. In DNA, the CDR3 is TGTGCCAGCAGCTCCACTGCAGCGGACTACAATGAGCAGTTCTTC. This translates into CASSSTAADYNEQFF.

The chain uses TRBV18 and TRBJ1-1; D remains unclear. V dropped 0 bases and J dropped 1 base, with 6 bases sitting between them. The CDR3 totals 14 residues. CDR1 KGHSH and CDR2 LQKENI come from the germline V gene. DNA for the CDR3: TGTGCCAGCTCACCACCGCCCCAGAACACTGAAGCTTTCTTT. Translation: CASSPPPQNTEAFF.

V gene TRBV10-3 combines with J gene TRBJ2-2; the match to TRBD2 covers 12 bases. Trimming cost V 6 bases and J 1 base; bases outside gene matches: 6. Germline-derived CDR1 and CDR2 are ENHRY and SYGVKD. The CDR3 extends over 17 amino acids. The CDR3 region has the DNA TGTGCCATCAGCCTACTAGCGGGAGGAGGGAACACCGGGGAGCTGTTTTTT. Amino acid sequence: CAISLLAGGGNTGELFF.

The rearrangement joins TRBV6-5 to TRBJ1-1, with 8 bases that match TRBD1. The V and J ends lost 7 bases and 10 bases, in that order; junction bases with no gene match: 11. Per the germline V gene, CDR1 is MNHEY and CDR2 is SVGAGI. This CDR3 is built from 13 residues. Here the CDR3 reads CASNGPADRGAFF. As DNA, the CDR3 is TGTGCCAGCAACGGACCCGCCGACAGGGGAGCTTTCTTT.

V is TRBV9 and J is TRBJ2-1; no clear D gene. Trimming cost V 0 bases and J 7 bases, with 11 bases left between them. There are 14 residues in the CDR3. Germline CDR1 is SGDLS and CDR2 is YYNGEE. CDR3 coding DNA: TGTGCCAGCAGCGTAGGTTCGGGTGGGAATGAGCAGTTCTTC. Amino acids: CASSVGSGGNEQFF.

The table lists this clone with a count of one. The rearrangement links TRBV28 to TRBJ1-1; D not certain. This CDR3 region has 13 residues. Germline V gene sequence: CDR1 MDHEN, CDR2 SYDVKM. Trimming took off 3 bases at V and 1 base at J, with 6 bases between the two ends. In nucleotides, the CDR3 is TGTGCCAGCAGTTTCCCAGGGAACACTGAAGCTTTCTTT. It is translated as CASSFPGNTEAFF.